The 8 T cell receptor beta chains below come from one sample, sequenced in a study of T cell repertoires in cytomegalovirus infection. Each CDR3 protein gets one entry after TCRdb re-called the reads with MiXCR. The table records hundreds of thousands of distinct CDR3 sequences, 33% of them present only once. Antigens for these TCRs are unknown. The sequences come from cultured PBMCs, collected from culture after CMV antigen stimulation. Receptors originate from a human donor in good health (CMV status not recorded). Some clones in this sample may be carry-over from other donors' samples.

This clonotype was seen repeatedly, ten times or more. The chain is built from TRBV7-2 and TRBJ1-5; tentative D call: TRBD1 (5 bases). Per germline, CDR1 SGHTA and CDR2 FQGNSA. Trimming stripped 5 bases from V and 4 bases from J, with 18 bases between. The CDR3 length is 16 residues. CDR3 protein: CASSQWGTSLNQPQHF. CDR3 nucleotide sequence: TGTGCCAGCAGCCAGTGGGGGACGTCACTTAATCAGCCCCAGCATTTT.

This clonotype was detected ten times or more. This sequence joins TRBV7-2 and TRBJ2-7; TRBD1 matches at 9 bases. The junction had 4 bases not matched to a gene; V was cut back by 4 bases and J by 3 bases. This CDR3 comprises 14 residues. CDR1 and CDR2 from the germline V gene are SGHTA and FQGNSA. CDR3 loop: CASSSYRGHYEQYF. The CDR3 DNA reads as TGTGCCAGCAGCTCGTACAGGGGGCACTACGAGCAGTACTTC. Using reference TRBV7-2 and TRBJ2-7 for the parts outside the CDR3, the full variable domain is GAGVSQSPSNKVTEKGKDVELRCDPISGHTALYWYRQSLGQGLEFLIYFQGNSAPDKSGLPSDRFSAERTGGSVSTLTIQRTQQEDSAVYLCASSSYRGHYEQYFGPGTRLTVT.

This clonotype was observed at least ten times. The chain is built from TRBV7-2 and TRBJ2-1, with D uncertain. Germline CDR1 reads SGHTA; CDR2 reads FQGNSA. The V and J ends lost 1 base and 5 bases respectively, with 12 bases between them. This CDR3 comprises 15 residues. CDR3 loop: CASSLDPSAHNEQFF. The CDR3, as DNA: TGTGCCAGCAGCTTAGATCCCAGCGCCCACAATGAGCAGTTCTTC.

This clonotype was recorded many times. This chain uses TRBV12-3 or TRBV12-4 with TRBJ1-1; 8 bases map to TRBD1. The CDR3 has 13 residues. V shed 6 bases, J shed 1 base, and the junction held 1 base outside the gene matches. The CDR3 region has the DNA TGTGCCAGCAGGGACAGGGAGAACACTGAAGCTTTCTTT. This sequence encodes CASRDRENTEAFF.

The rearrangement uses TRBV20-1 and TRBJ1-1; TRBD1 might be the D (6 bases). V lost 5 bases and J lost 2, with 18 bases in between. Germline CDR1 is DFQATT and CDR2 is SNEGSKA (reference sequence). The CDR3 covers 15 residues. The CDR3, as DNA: TGCAGTGCTCCCGTGCGGGGGACAATTAACACTGAAGCTTTCTTT. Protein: CSAPVRGTINTEAFF.

The CDR3 nucleotides are TGTGCCAGTCTCGTGGTTGGACTAGGGGATCACAATGAGCAGTTCTTC. This gives the protein CASLVVGLGDHNEQFF. The chain has TRBV7-8 and TRBJ2-1; 7 nucleotides line up with TRBD2. Per germline, CDR1 SGHVS and CDR2 FQNEAQ. The CDR3 is 16 amino acids. V was pared by 9 bases and J by 5 bases, with 16 bases of the junction left unmatched.

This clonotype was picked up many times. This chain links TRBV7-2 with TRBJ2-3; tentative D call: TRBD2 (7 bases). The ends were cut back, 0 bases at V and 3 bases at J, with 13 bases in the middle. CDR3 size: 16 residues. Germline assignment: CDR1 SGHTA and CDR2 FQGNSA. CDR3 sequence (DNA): TGTGCCAGCAGCTTAGCGTGGGGGGGCCGGACAGATACGCAGTATTTT. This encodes CASSLAWGGRTDTQYF.

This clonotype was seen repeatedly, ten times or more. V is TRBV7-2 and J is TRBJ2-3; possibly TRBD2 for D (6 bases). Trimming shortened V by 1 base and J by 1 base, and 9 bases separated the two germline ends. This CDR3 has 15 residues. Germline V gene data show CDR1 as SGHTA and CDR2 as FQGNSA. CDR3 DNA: TGTGCCAGCAGCTTAGAGCCGGGGGGCACAGATACGCAGTATTTT. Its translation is CASSLEPGGTDTQYF. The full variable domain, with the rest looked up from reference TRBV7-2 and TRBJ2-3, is GAGVSQSPSNKVTEKGKDVELRCDPISGHTALYWYRQSLGQGLEFLIYFQGNSAPDKSGLPSDRFSAERTGGSVSTLTIQRTQQEDSAVYLCASSLEPGGTDTQYFGPGTRLTVL.